The rows below give T cell receptor beta chains drawn from one sample of a study of cytomegalovirus exposure and HLA in healthy donors. Using immunoSEQ multiplex PCR, the repertoire was profiled, and TCRdb retains in-frame clones only, with some absent. The sample has tens of thousands of clones, around 69% seen once. Sample: PBMCs. The receptors here all came from a woman in her twenties or thirties in good health and CMV-seropositive. CDR3s include the opening cysteine and the closing phenylalanine or tryptophan. D genes are given only for firm matches. Some rows have no size entry. The others give once, few or many, or a class for an expanded clone.

d_gene,j_gene,v_gene,abundance,CDR3aa,CDR3nt
TRBD2,TRBJ2-5,TRBV10-3,NA,CAISASGGASETQYF,TGTGCCATCAGTGCTAGCGGGGGGGCCTCTGAGACCCAGTACTTC
TRBD1,TRBJ2-5,TRBV28,NA,CASSLSGGRETQYF,TGTGCCAGCAGTTTATCAGGGGGCCGGGAGACCCAGTACTTC
TRBD1,TRBJ2-7,TRBV5-1,NA,CASGPGQGAYEQYF,TGCGCCAGCGGACCGGGACAGGGGGCCTACGAGCAGTACTTC
TRBD2,TRBJ2-7,TRBV5-1,NA,CASSPGGAAYEQYF,TGCGCCAGCAGCCCGGGGGGGGCAGCCTACGAGCAGTACTTC
NA,TRBJ2-7,TRBV7-9,NA,CASTQGQSYEQYF,TGTGCCAGCACCCAGGGACAATCCTACGAGCAGTACTTC
NA,TRBJ2-7,TRBV7-6,once,CASSLGAPAHSSYEQYF,TGTGCCAGCAGCTTAGGGGCGCCGGCTCATAGCTCCTACGAGCAGTACTTC
NA,TRBJ2-7,TRBV9,NA,CASSAQGGPNYEQYF,TGTGCCAGCAGCGCACAGGGGGGGCCAAACTACGAGCAGTACTTC
NA,TRBJ2-1,TRBV28,NA,CASLDSNYNEQFF,TGTGCCAGTCTGGACAGCAACTACAATGAGCAGTTCTTC
TRBD1,TRBJ1-1,TRBV30,NA,CAWKLGQLNTEAFF,TGTGCCTGGAAGCTGGGACAGCTGAACACTGAAGCTTTCTTT
TRBD2,TRBJ2-1,TRBV11-1,NA,CASSKGLAGVLNEQFF,TGTGCCAGCAGCAAAGGACTAGCGGGAGTTCTCAATGAGCAGTTCTTC
NA,TRBJ2-1,TRBV2,NA,CASSPDYYNEQFF,TGTGCCAGCAGTCCGGACTACTACAATGAGCAGTTCTTC
NA,TRBJ1-5,TRBV9,NA,CASSVWGDSNQPQHF,TGTGCCAGCAGCGTCTGGGGGGATAGCAATCAGCCCCAGCATTTT
NA,TRBJ1-1,TRBV5-1,once,CASSLVGLRAEAFF,TGCGCCAGCAGCTTGGTAGGGCTGAGGGCTGAAGCTTTCTTT
NA,TRBJ1-1,TRBV28,NA,CASSFSGNTEAFF,TGTGCCAGCAGTTTTAGTGGGAACACTGAAGCTTTCTTT
NA,TRBJ2-6,TRBV2,NA,CASSEGGEGANVLTF,TGTGCCAGCAGTGAAGGGGGCGAAGGGGCCAACGTCCTGACTTTC
TRBD2,TRBJ2-1,TRBV5-1,NA,CASSREAGDRGNEQFF,TGCGCCAGCAGCAGGGAAGCGGGAGACCGCGGCAATGAGCAGTTCTTC
TRBD2,TRBJ2-1,TRBV25-1,NA,CASSELGLAGYNEQFF,TGTGCCAGCAGTGAATTAGGTCTAGCGGGTTACAATGAGCAGTTCTTC
NA,TRBJ1-1,TRBV2,NA,CASSEGQERAFF,TGTGCCAGCAGTGAAGGACAAGAGCGGGCTTTCTTT
NA,TRBJ1-2,TRBV5-1,NA,CASSLWTDNYGYTF,TGCGCCAGCAGCTTGTGGACAGACAACTATGGCTACACCTTC